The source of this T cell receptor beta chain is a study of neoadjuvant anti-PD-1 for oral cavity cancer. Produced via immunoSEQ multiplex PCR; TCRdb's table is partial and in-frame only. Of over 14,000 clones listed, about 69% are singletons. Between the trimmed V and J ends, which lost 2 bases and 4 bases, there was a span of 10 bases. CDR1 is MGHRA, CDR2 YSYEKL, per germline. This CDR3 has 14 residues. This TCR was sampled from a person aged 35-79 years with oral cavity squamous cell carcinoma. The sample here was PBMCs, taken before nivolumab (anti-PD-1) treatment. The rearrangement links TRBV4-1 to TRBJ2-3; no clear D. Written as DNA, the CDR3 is TGCGCCAGCAGCCAACTAACGGGTGCAGATACGCAGTATTTT. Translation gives CASSQLTGADTQYF.